This T cell receptor beta chain was captured in a study of beta chain features in type 1 diabetes. Study-wide context: What patients shared with healthy donors was a similar profile of age, gender and cell yields.

This clone was counted a few times. Investigators reverse transcribed all isolated RNA, so they sequenced expressed TCRB transcripts. Produced via immunoSEQ multiplex PCR; TCRdb's table is partial and in-frame only. The profile shows under 450,000 clones, approximately 15% of them singletons. Germline V CDR1 and CDR2: ENHRY, SYGVKD. This CDR3 has 12 residues. The V end lost 3 bases, the J end lost 4 bases, and 6 bases lay between the germline ends. The receptor was isolated from a man aged 25-45 years in good health. Input material: naive CD4+ T cells from blood. This rearrangement joins TRBV10-3 to TRBJ1-2; D uncertain. The CDR3: CAISDSGYGYTF. The CDR3 DNA reads as TGTGCCATCAGTGACTCAGGCTATGGCTACACCTTC.